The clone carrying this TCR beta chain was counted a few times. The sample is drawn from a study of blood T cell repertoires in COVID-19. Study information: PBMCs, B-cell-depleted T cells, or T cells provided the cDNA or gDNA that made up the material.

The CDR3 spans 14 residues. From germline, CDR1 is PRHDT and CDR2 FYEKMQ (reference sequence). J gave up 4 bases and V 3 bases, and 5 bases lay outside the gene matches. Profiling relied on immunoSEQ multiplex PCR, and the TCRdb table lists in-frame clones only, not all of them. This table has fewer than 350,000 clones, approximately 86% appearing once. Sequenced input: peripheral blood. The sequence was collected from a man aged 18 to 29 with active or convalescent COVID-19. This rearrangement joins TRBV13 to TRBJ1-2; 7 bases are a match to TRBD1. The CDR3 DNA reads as TGTGCCAGCAGCTTGGGCGGGACAGTCTATGGCTACACCTTC. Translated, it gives CASSLGGTVYGYTF.